Below, 13 T cell receptor beta chains from the same sample are listed, as sequenced in a study of blood T cell repertoires in COVID-19. Produced via immunoSEQ multiplex PCR; TCRdb's table is partial and in-frame only. The sample has about 220,000 clones, 80% to 85% seen once. The specimen was peripheral blood. The receptor source for this set is a woman aged 60-75 years with acute or convalescent COVID-19.

The V and J genes are TRBV9 and TRBJ1-2; unclear D gene. This CDR3 contains 13 residues. Germline values: CDR1 SGDLS, CDR2 YYNGEE. V lost 4 bases and J lost 4, with 11 bases in between. CDR3 nucleotide sequence: TGTGCCAGCAGCCCCCAGGATCGCTATGGCTACACCTTC. It is translated as CASSPQDRYGYTF.

About this clone itself: Other DNA sequences in this sample translate to the same CDR3. The chain employs TRBV7-9 and TRBJ1-2; D not certain. Germline CDR1 is SEHNR and CDR2 is FQNEAQ (reference sequence). The CDR3 extends over 12 amino acids. V lost 1 base and J 4 bases, leaving 4 bases between the germline ends. The CDR3 coding sequence is TGTGCCAGCAGCTTAGACTCCTATGGCTACACCTTC. It yields the protein CASSLDSYGYTF.

The rearrangement uses TRBV15 and TRBJ2-7, with a tentative D call TRBD1 (5 bases). There are 13 residues in the CDR3. CDR1 is LNHNV, CDR2 YYDKDF, per germline (reference sequence). V was pared by 0 bases and J by 3 bases, with 6 bases between. DNA for the CDR3: TGTGCCACCAGCAGAGACAGGGTCTACGAGCAGTACTTC. Translation: CATSRDRVYEQYF.

The chain carries TRBV6-5 and TRBJ2-1, with D possibly being TRBD2 (6 bases). V was pared by 6 bases and J by 5 bases, with 17 bases between. This CDR3 region has 15 residues. Germline V gene lookup returns CDR1 MNHEY and CDR2 SVGAGI. In DNA, the CDR3 is TGTGCCAGCAGGACTGACCACGGGACTCACAATGAGCAGTTCTTC. This encodes CASRTDHGTHNEQFF.

The V gene is TRBV19, the J gene TRBJ1-5; a possible D gene is TRBD1 (6 bases). This CDR3 has 15 residues. The germline V gene encodes CDR1 LNHDA and CDR2 SQIVND (reference sequence). Deletions cut 5 bases from V and 5 bases from J, with 16 bases between. CDR3 nucleotides: TGTGCCAGTAGTTTAGGGGGTTGGAGGGATCAGCCCCAGCATTTT. Protein: CASSLGGWRDQPQHF.

This chain joins TRBV3-1 (or the pseudogene TRBV3-2) and TRBJ1-1, with D possibly being TRBD1 (6 bases). The ends were cut back, 1 base at V and 10 bases at J, with 13 bases in the middle. The CDR3 spans 13 residues. Per germline, CDR1 LGHDT and CDR2 YNNKEL (reference sequence). Here the CDR3 reads CASSQGGPQGAFF. As DNA, the CDR3 is TGTGCCAGCAGCCAAGGTGGACCACAGGGAGCTTTCTTT.

This clone occurred a few times. This chain connects TRBV7-8 to TRBJ1-6; possibly TRBD1 for D (6 bases). Deletions cut 1 base from V and 0 bases from J, with 7 bases between. The CDR3 is 16 residues long. From germline, CDR1 is SGHVS and CDR2 FQNEAQ. The CDR3: CASSLDRASYNSPLHF. The CDR3 region has the DNA TGTGCCAGCAGCTTAGACAGGGCCTCCTATAATTCACCCCTCCACTTT.

The V call is TRBV5-1, the J call TRBJ1-1; 9 bases agree with TRBD1. After removal of 4 bases from V and 4 bases from J, the junction contained 2 bases not matched to a gene. The CDR3 runs to 13 residues. CDR1 is SGHRS and CDR2 is YFSETQ in the germline V gene. CDR3 in DNA: TGCGCCAGCAGCGGGACAGGGTCCACTGAAGCTTTCTTT. Encoded protein: CASSGTGSTEAFF.

The chain combines TRBV10-3 with TRBJ2-7, with TRBD1 identical over 8 bases. Per the germline V gene, CDR1 is ENHRY and CDR2 is SYGVKD. The CDR3 is 14 residues long. Trimming at V came to 6 bases and at J to 2 bases, leaving 6 bases not matched to a gene. The CDR3: CAISQDREAYEQYF. The CDR3 DNA follows: TGTGCCATCAGCCAGGACAGGGAGGCCTACGAGCAGTACTTC.

The chain combines TRBV12-3 or TRBV12-4 with TRBJ1-1, with D tentatively TRBD1 (6 bases). Trimming shortened V by 5 bases and J by 7 bases, and 8 bases separated the two germline ends. This CDR3 has 11 residues. CDR3 nucleotides: TGTGCCAGCAGTCAAGGGGGTGAAGCTTTCTTT. Translation: CASSQGGEAFF.

This clone was detected only once. This sequence joins TRBV2 and TRBJ1-2, with TRBD1 matching 9 bases. From germline, CDR1 is SNHLY and CDR2 FYNNEI. The CDR3 has 13 residues. With 6 bases clipped from V and 2 bases from J, the junction kept 1 base outside the gene matches. CDR3 in amino acids: CASRGQGNYGYTF. CDR3 DNA: TGTGCCAGCAGGGGACAGGGCAACTATGGCTACACCTTC.

This chain links TRBV7-3 with TRBJ2-2; 9 nucleotides agree with TRBD1. The germline CDR1 and CDR2 sequences are SGHTA and FQGTGA. V lost 2 bases, J lost 6 bases, and 7 bases stayed unmatched. The CDR3 contains 16 residues. Written as DNA, the CDR3 is TGTGCCAGCAGCTTAGATGCGACAGGGGGGCCCGGGGAGCTGTTTTTT. Translation gives CASSLDATGGPGELFF.

The J gene is TRBJ2-5, the V gene TRBV7-6, with D maybe TRBD1 (6 bases). The V gene's germline CDR1 is SGHVS and CDR2 FNYEAQ. V shed 5 bases and J shed 5 bases, with 12 bases lying between them. CDR3 length: 13 residues. In DNA form, the CDR3 reads TGTGCCAGCAGCACAGGGTCGTTGGAGACCCAGTACTTC. Its translation is CASSTGSLETQYF.